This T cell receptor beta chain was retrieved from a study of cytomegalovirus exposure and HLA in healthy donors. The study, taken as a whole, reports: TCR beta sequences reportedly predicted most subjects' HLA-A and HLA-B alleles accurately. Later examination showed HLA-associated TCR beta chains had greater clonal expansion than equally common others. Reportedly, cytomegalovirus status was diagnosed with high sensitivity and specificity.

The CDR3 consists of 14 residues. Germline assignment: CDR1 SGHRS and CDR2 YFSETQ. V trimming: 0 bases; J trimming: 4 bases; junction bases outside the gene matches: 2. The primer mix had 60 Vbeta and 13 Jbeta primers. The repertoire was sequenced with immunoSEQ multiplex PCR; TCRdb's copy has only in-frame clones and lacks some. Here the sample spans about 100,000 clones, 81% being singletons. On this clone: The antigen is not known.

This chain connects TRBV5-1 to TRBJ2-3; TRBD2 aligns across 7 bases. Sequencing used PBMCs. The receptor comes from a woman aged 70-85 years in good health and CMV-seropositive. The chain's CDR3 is CASSLGTSPDTQYF. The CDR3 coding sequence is TGCGCCAGCAGCTTGGGGACTAGTCCAGATACGCAGTATTTT.